This entry lists 7 T cell receptor beta chains sequenced from one sample in a study of blood T cell repertoires in COVID-19. Sequenced by immunoSEQ multiplex PCR; TCRdb stores in-frame clones only, minus some. The data hold 220,000 or so clones, with 80% to 95% observed a single time. Input material: peripheral blood. These receptors originate from a man in his 60s with COVID-19, enrolled during active disease.

The chain has TRBV4-2 and TRBJ1-1; the match to TRBD1 covers 7 bases. J gave up 5 bases and V 0 bases, and 9 bases lay outside the gene matches. CDR3 length equals 16 residues. CDR1 is LGHNA, CDR2 YNFKEQ, per germline. The CDR3 here is CASSQDSRQGITEAFF. The CDR3 DNA follows: TGTGCCAGCAGCCAAGATTCCCGACAGGGAATTACTGAAGCTTTCTTT.

V and J are TRBV2 and TRBJ2-3; a possible D gene is TRBD2 (6 bases). Trimming removed 3 bases from V and 0 bases from J, with 13 bases in between. The CDR3 covers 16 residues. CDR1 and CDR2 (germline): SNHLY, FYNNEI. The CDR3 nucleotides read TGTGCCAGCAGTGACCGGGCGGGGCGGAGCACAGATACGCAGTATTTT. Its translation is CASSDRAGRSTDTQYF.

The rearrangement uses TRBV11-2 and TRBJ2-2; D possibly corresponds to TRBD2 (5 bases). CDR1 and CDR2 from the germline V gene are SGHAT and FQNNGV. Trimming removed 7 bases at V and 5 bases at J, with 11 bases between. CDR3 length equals 13 residues. The CDR3, as DNA: TGTGCCAGCACCTCTCCGGGGACCGGGGAGCTGTTTTTT. It codes for CASTSPGTGELFF.

V and J are TRBV5-5 and TRBJ2-1; 9 bases map to TRBD1. V gave up 0 bases and J gave up 8 bases; unmatched junction bases: 3. CDR3 length: 14 amino acids. Germline V CDR1 and CDR2: SGHKS, YYEKEE (reference sequence). The CDR3: CASSLDRGRYEQFF. The CDR3, as DNA: TGTGCCAGCAGCTTGGACAGGGGGCGATATGAGCAGTTCTTC. The full variable domain, completed using reference TRBV5-5 and TRBJ2-1, is DAGVTQSPTHLIKTRGQQVTLRCSPISGHKSVSWYQQVLGQGPQFIFQYYEKEERGRGNFPDRFSARQFPNYSSELNVNALLLGDSALYLCASSLDRGRYEQFFGPGTRLTVL.

The chain links TRBV4-2 to TRBJ2-1; 10 nucleotides agree with TRBD2. CDR1 is LGHNA and CDR2 is YNFKEQ in the germline V gene. The V segment lost 0 bases and the J segment 0 bases; nucleotides outside the gene matches: 8. This CDR3 comprises 19 residues. For the CDR3, the DNA is TGTGCCAGCAGCCAAGATCTAGGACTAGCGGATAGCTCCTACAATGAGCAGTTCTTC. Amino acid sequence: CASSQDLGLADSSYNEQFF.

V is TRBV5-1 and J is TRBJ2-1, with 8 bases identical to TRBD1. The CDR3 runs to 13 residues. The germline V gene encodes CDR1 SGHRS and CDR2 YFSETQ. After removal of 4 bases from V and 9 bases from J, the junction contained 6 bases not matched to a gene. The CDR3: CASSTDRGLEQFF. CDR3 DNA sequence: TGCGCCAGCAGCACCGACAGGGGACTTGAGCAGTTCTTC.

CDR3 DNA: TGTGCCAGCACCTACTCCCGGACTAGCGGGAGTGATGAGCAGTTCTTC. Translating gives CASTYSRTSGSDEQFF. The rearrangement uses TRBV6-6 and TRBJ2-1; 13 bases fit TRBD2. J gave up 8 bases and V 7 bases, and 11 bases lay outside the gene matches. Germline lookup yields CDR1 MNHNY and CDR2 SVGAGI (reference sequence). This CDR3 has 16 amino acids.